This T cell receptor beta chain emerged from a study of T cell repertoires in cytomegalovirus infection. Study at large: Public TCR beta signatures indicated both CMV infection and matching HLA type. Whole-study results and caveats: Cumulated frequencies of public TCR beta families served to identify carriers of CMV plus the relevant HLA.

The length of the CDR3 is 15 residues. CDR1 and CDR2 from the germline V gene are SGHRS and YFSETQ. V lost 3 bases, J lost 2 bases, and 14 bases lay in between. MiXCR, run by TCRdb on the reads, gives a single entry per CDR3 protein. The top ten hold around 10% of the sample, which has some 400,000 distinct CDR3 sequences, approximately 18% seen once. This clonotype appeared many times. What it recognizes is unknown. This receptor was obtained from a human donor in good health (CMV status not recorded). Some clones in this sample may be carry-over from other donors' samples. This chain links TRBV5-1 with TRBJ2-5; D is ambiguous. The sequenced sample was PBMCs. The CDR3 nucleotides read TGCGCCAGCAGCTCGCAACCCGGGCGTCAAGAGACCCAGTACTTC. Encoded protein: CASSSQPGRQETQYF. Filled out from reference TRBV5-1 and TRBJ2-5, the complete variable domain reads KAGVTQTPRYLIKTRGQQVTLSCSPISGHRSVSWYQQTPGQGLQFLFEYFSETQRNKGNFPGRFSGRQFSNSRSEMNVSTLELGDSALYLCASSSQPGRQETQYFGPGTRLLVL.